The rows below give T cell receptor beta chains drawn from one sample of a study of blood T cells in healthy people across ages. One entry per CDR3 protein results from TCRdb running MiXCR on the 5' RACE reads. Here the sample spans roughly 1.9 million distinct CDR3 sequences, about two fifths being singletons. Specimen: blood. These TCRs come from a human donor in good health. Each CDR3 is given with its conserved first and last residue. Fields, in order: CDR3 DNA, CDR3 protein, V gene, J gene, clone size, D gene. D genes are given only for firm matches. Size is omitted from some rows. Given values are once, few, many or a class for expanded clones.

CDR3 DNA: TGCGCCAGCAGCCTTTACAGGGGCGGGTATGAGCAGTTCTTC
CDR3 protein: CASSLYRGGYEQFF
V gene: TRBV5-1
J gene: TRBJ2-1
clone size: NA
D gene: TRBD1

CDR3 DNA: TGCGCCAGCAGCCAAGATTTGGACAGGGAGGTCGGGGGGGGCTACACCTTC
CDR3 protein: CASSQDLDREVGGGYTF
V gene: TRBV4-3
J gene: TRBJ1-2
clone size: NA
D gene: TRBD1

CDR3 DNA: TGTGCCAGCAGCTTAGGAGTCGGGCTTCGAGAGACCCAGTACTTC
CDR3 protein: CASSLGVGLRETQYF
V gene: TRBV13
J gene: TRBJ2-5
clone size: few
D gene: NA

CDR3 DNA: TGCGCCAGTAGCTTGGGTCCGGCCGAGCAGTTCTTC
CDR3 protein: CASSLGPAEQFF
V gene: TRBV7-2
J gene: TRBJ2-1
clone size: NA
D gene: NA

CDR3 DNA: TGTGCCATCACCCAGGGGGCTGATTCCTACAATGAGCAGTTCTTC
CDR3 protein: CAITQGADSYNEQFF
V gene: TRBV10-3
J gene: TRBJ2-1
clone size: few
D gene: TRBD1

CDR3 DNA: TGCGCCAGCCTCCGGGACACCCGACTCACAGATACGCAGTATTTT
CDR3 protein: CASLRDTRLTDTQYF
V gene: TRBV5-1
J gene: TRBJ2-3
clone size: NA
D gene: NA

CDR3 DNA: TGTGCCAGCAGCGAGGGCAACTCCTACGAGCAGTACTTC
CDR3 protein: CASSEGNSYEQYF
V gene: TRBV9
J gene: TRBJ2-7
clone size: few
D gene: NA

CDR3 DNA: TGTGCCAGCTCACCTGGAGCGGCAGGCCAAAATGAAGAACTGTTTTTT
CDR3 protein: CASSPGAAGQNEELFF
V gene: TRBV18
J gene: TRBJ1-4
clone size: NA
D gene: NA

CDR3 DNA: TGCAGTGCAAGACTAGCGGGCGTCCAAGAGACCCAGTACTTC
CDR3 protein: CSARLAGVQETQYF
V gene: TRBV20-1
J gene: TRBJ2-5
clone size: few
D gene: TRBD2

CDR3 DNA: TGCAGTGCTAGAGAACCGGCCTACGCCTCTGGAAACACCATATATTTT
CDR3 protein: CSAREPAYASGNTIYF
V gene: TRBV20-1
J gene: TRBJ1-3
clone size: NA
D gene: NA

CDR3 DNA: TGTGCCAGCAGCTTTGGTCCCCGGGGAGTAGCGGGGGGGCCGGGGTATTTT
CDR3 protein: CASSFGPRGVAGGPGYF
V gene: TRBV5-4
J gene: TRBJ2-3
clone size: NA
D gene: TRBD2

CDR3 DNA: TGTGCCAGCAGCTCGGCTAGCCGCAGCACAGATACGCAGTATTTT
CDR3 protein: CASSSASRSTDTQYF
V gene: TRBV5-5
J gene: TRBJ2-3
clone size: NA
D gene: NA

CDR3 DNA: TGCGCCAGCACCGAAGGGGGGAATTCCGACGAGCAGTACTTC
CDR3 protein: CASTEGGNSDEQYF
V gene: TRBV5-1
J gene: TRBJ2-7
clone size: NA
D gene: NA

CDR3 DNA: TGCAGCGTCAGCAAGCCTAGCACAGATACGCAGTATTTT
CDR3 protein: CSVSKPSTDTQYF
V gene: TRBV29-1
J gene: TRBJ2-3
clone size: many
D gene: NA

CDR3 DNA: TGCAGCGTTGAAGATGTAGAGCTGGACAGGCTTTACTACGGCTACACCTTC
CDR3 protein: CSVEDVELDRLYYGYTF
V gene: TRBV29-1
J gene: TRBJ1-2
clone size: NA
D gene: TRBD1

CDR3 DNA: TGTGCTAGTTCCATCCGCGGGGCGGACACTGAAGCTTTCTTT
CDR3 protein: CASSIRGADTEAFF
V gene: TRBV12-5
J gene: TRBJ1-1
clone size: NA
D gene: NA

CDR3 DNA: NA
CDR3 protein: CASILDRGDEKLFF
V gene: TRBV2
J gene: TRBJ1-4
clone size: NA
D gene: NA

CDR3 DNA: TGTGCCACCAGTTCATCTGACACGTACGAGCAGTACTTC
CDR3 protein: CATSSSDTYEQYF
V gene: TRBV24-1
J gene: TRBJ2-7
clone size: NA
D gene: NA

CDR3 DNA: TGTGCCAGCAGTTGGGGCGGGGGGCCGGGCAACGAGCAGTACTTC
CDR3 protein: CASSWGGGPGNEQYF
V gene: TRBV12-3/TRBV12-4
J gene: TRBJ2-7
clone size: NA
D gene: TRBD2

CDR3 DNA: TGTGCCACCAGCAGAAGGGTGTCGGACTACAATGAGCAGTTCTTC
CDR3 protein: CATSRRVSDYNEQFF
V gene: TRBV15
J gene: TRBJ2-1
clone size: NA
D gene: NA

CDR3 DNA: TGTGCCACCAGTGATACCAGAGGACAGGTTTATGGCTACACCTTC
CDR3 protein: CATSDTRGQVYGYTF
V gene: TRBV24-1
J gene: TRBJ1-2
clone size: NA
D gene: TRBD1

CDR3 DNA: TGTGCCAGCAGCTTAGGATCTTCCAGCTCCTACGAGCAGTACTTC
CDR3 protein: CASSLGSSSSYEQYF
V gene: TRBV7-2
J gene: TRBJ2-7
clone size: few
D gene: NA

CDR3 DNA: TGTGCCAGCAGTTCCCAGATGTCCAACTATGGCTACACCTTC
CDR3 protein: CASSSQMSNYGYTF
V gene: TRBV25-1
J gene: TRBJ1-2
clone size: NA
D gene: NA

CDR3 DNA: TGCGCCAGCAGCCAATTTAGTTCGGAGGATACGCAGTATTTT
CDR3 protein: CASSQFSSEDTQYF
V gene: TRBV4-1
J gene: TRBJ2-3
clone size: few
D gene: NA

CDR3 DNA: TGCGCCAGCAGCCAAGATATGGAGGGCCCCTACAATGAGCAGTTCTTC
CDR3 protein: CASSQDMEGPYNEQFF
V gene: TRBV4-3
J gene: TRBJ2-1
clone size: few
D gene: NA

CDR3 DNA: TGTGCCAGCAGCCCACAGGGGGGCCTCCGCACAGATACGCAGTATTTT
CDR3 protein: CASSPQGGLRTDTQYF
V gene: TRBV7-3
J gene: TRBJ2-3
clone size: few
D gene: TRBD1

CDR3 DNA: TGTGCCAGCAGCTTAACGAGGGGGGCCCACTATGGCTACACCTTC
CDR3 protein: CASSLTRGAHYGYTF
V gene: TRBV7-3
J gene: TRBJ1-2
clone size: NA
D gene: NA

CDR3 DNA: TGTGCCAGCAGCCAACCCCGCGGGGGGAGCTCCTACGAGCAGTACTTC
CDR3 protein: CASSQPRGGSSYEQYF
V gene: TRBV5-4
J gene: TRBJ2-7
clone size: NA
D gene: TRBD2

CDR3 DNA: TGTGCCAGCACCCATGGATTCACAGGGTTCAACGAGCAGTACTTC
CDR3 protein: CASTHGFTGFNEQYF
V gene: TRBV7-9
J gene: TRBJ2-7
clone size: once
D gene: NA

CDR3 DNA: TGCGCCAGCAGCCAAGAATGGGGGGGACACCAAGAGACCCAGTACTTC
CDR3 protein: CASSQEWGGHQETQYF
V gene: TRBV4-3
J gene: TRBJ2-5
clone size: NA
D gene: TRBD2

CDR3 DNA: TGTGCCAGCAGCGACGCACCTTTCAGGGATACAGATACGCAGTATTTT
CDR3 protein: CASSDAPFRDTDTQYF
V gene: TRBV9
J gene: TRBJ2-3
clone size: few
D gene: NA

CDR3 DNA: TGTGCCAGCAGGACTTGGCCGGGTGAGGGGCTTTTCGACGAGCAGTACTTC
CDR3 protein: CASRTWPGEGLFDEQYF
V gene: TRBV2
J gene: TRBJ2-7
clone size: NA
D gene: NA

CDR3 DNA: TGTGCCACCGGACAGGGGTCCTACGAGCAGTACTTC
CDR3 protein: CATGQGSYEQYF
V gene: TRBV6-5
J gene: TRBJ2-7
clone size: many
D gene: TRBD1

CDR3 DNA: TGTGCCAGCAGCCCCACCCTGGGAATCTATGGCTACACCTTC
CDR3 protein: CASSPTLGIYGYTF
V gene: TRBV4-2
J gene: TRBJ1-2
clone size: NA
D gene: NA

CDR3 DNA: TGCGCCAGCAGCCAACTCTGGACAGGTTCCGGGGAGCTGTTTTTT
CDR3 protein: CASSQLWTGSGELFF
V gene: TRBV4-3
J gene: TRBJ2-2
clone size: NA
D gene: TRBD1

CDR3 DNA: TGTGCTAGTGGTACCGAGGAGTCGAACACTGAAGCTTTCTTT
CDR3 protein: CASGTEESNTEAFF
V gene: TRBV12-5
J gene: TRBJ1-1
clone size: NA
D gene: NA

CDR3 DNA: TGCGCCAGCAGCCACCCATCACAGGGGGATTATCAAGAGACCCAGTACTTC
CDR3 protein: CASSHPSQGDYQETQYF
V gene: TRBV4-1
J gene: TRBJ2-5
clone size: NA
D gene: TRBD1

CDR3 DNA: TGCAGTGCTATCGGGACAGACGGCAATCAGCCCCAGCATTTT
CDR3 protein: CSAIGTDGNQPQHF
V gene: TRBV20-1
J gene: TRBJ1-5
clone size: NA
D gene: TRBD1

CDR3 DNA: TGTGCCATCAGTGAGTCGGGTAGCGGGGCCCCCTCCTACAATGAGCAGTTCTTC
CDR3 protein: CAISESGSGAPSYNEQFF
V gene: TRBV10-3
J gene: TRBJ2-1
clone size: NA
D gene: TRBD2